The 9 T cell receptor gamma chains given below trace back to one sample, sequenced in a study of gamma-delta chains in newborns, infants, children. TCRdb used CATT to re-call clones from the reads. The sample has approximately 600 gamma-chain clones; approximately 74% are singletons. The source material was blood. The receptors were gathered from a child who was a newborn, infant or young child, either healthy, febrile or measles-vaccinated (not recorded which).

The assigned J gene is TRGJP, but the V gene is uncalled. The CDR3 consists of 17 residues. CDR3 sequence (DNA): TGTGCCTTGTGGGAGGTACGGAAAGAGTTGGGCAAAAAAATCAAGGTATTT. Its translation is CALWEVRKELGKKIKVF.

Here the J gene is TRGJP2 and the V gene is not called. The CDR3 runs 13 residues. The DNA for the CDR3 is TGTGCCACCTGGGATTGGAGTGATTGGATCAAGACGTTT. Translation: CATWDWSDWIKTF.

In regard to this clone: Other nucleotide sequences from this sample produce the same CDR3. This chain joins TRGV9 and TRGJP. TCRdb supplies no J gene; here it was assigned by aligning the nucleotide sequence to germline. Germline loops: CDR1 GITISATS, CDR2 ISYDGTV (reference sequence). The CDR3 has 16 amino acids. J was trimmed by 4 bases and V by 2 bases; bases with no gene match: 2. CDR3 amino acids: CALWEGQELGKKIKVF. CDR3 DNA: TGTGCCTTGTGGGAGGGACAAGAGTTGGGCAAAAAAATCAAGGTATTT.

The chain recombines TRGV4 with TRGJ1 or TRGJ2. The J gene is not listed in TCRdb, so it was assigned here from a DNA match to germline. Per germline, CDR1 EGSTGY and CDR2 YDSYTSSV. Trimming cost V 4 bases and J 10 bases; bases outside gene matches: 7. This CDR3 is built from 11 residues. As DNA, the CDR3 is TGTGCCACCTGGGAGCAATTAAAGAAACTCTTT. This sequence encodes CATWEQLKKLF.

The CDR3 loop reads CATWDGRLKLF. In nucleotides, the CDR3 is TGTGCCACCTGGGACGGGCGTTTGAAACTCTTT. The J segment is TRGJ1 or TRGJ2; no V gene was assigned. This CDR3 region has 11 residues.

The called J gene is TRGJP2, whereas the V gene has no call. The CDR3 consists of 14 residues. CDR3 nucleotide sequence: TGTGCCACCTGGGACGGGCCGCACGATTGGATCAAGACGTTT. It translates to CATWDGPHDWIKTF.

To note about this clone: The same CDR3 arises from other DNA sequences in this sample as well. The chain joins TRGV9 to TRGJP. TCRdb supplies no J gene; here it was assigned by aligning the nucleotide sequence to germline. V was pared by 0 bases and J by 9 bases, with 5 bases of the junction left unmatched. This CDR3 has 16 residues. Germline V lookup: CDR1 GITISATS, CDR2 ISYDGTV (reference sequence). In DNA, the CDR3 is TGTGCCTTGTGGGAGGTGCATCGGTTGGGCAAAAAAATCAAGGTATTT. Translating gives CALWEVHRLGKKIKVF.

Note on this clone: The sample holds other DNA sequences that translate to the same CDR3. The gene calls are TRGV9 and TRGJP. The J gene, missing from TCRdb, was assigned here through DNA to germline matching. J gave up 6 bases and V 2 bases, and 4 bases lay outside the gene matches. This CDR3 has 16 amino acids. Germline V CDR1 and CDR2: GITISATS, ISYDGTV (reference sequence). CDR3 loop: CALWEALELGKKIKVF. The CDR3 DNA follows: TGTGCCTTGTGGGAGGCCCTAGAGTTGGGCAAAAAAATCAAGGTATTT.

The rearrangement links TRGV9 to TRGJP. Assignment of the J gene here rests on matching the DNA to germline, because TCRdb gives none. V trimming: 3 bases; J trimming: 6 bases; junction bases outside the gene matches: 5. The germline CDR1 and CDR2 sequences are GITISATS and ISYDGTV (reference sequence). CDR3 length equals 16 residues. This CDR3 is CALWEMGELGKKIKVF. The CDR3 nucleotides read TGTGCCTTGTGGGAGATGGGAGAGTTGGGCAAAAAAATCAAGGTATTT.